Listed here are 20 T cell receptor beta chains from one sample, sequenced in a study of a mutant IDH1 vaccine in newly diagnosed glioma. Their antigens are not known. Sample time point: week 47, end of study. A single vaccine dose contained 300 ug of mutant IDH1 20-mer peptide, and topical imiquimod was used with it. Here immunoSEQ multiplex PCR was the method, and the copy in TCRdb shows in-frame clones only, minus some. The sample records tens of thousands of clones, about four fifths being singletons. Material: PBMCs, obtained from a glioma patient whose treatment included an IDH1 peptide vaccine. The receptors shown here come from a man aged 35 to 55 with glioma. Some clones in this sample may be carry-over from other donors' samples.

This sequence joins TRBV5-1 and TRBJ1-4; 8 bases line up with TRBD1. The J segment lost 3 bases and the V segment lost 2 bases, leaving 0 bases of the junction unmatched. The length of the CDR3 is 14 residues. Germline values: CDR1 SGHRS, CDR2 YFSETQ. DNA for the CDR3: TGCGCCAGCAGCTTACAGGGGGCTAATGAAAAACTGTTTTTT. Translation: CASSLQGANEKLFF.

The rearrangement links TRBV5-4 to TRBJ2-7; D uncertain. Germline CDR1 reads SGHNT; CDR2 reads YYREEE (reference sequence). V gave up 1 base and J gave up 2 bases, with 10 bases separating them. CDR3 size: 14 residues. The CDR3 loop reads CASSLRPSPYEQYF. The CDR3 DNA follows: TGTGCCAGCAGCTTGCGGCCGAGCCCCTACGAGCAGTACTTC.

The table lists this clone with a few counts. The chain is built from TRBV5-6 and TRBJ1-1; D call uncertain. CDR3 length: 13 residues. V was trimmed by 0 bases and J by 8 bases, leaving 11 bases between them. CDR1 and CDR2 from the germline V gene are SGHDT and YYEEEE. CDR3 sequence (DNA): TGTGCCAGCAGCTTGGCCCTGGCAGCCGAAGCTTTCTTT. Translated, it gives CASSLALAAEAFF.

The gene calls are TRBV19 and TRBJ1-3; D is unclear. Trimming pared 2 bases from V and 4 bases from J, leaving 12 bases between. CDR1 is LNHDA, CDR2 SQIVND, per germline (reference sequence). This CDR3 comprises 15 residues. CDR3 nucleotide sequence: TGTGCCAGTAGTATATCGGGCCTTAGCGGAAACACCATATATTTT. This sequence encodes CASSISGLSGNTIYF.

This rearrangement joins TRBV5-1 to TRBJ2-2; D perhaps matches TRBD1 (6 bases). Germline lookup yields CDR1 SGHRS and CDR2 YFSETQ. V lost 6 bases and J lost 4, with 13 bases in between. This CDR3 is 14 amino acids long. CDR3 sequence reads: CASNSGVGTGELFF. CDR3 nucleotide sequence: TGCGCCAGCAACTCAGGGGTTGGCACCGGGGAGCTGTTTTTT.

This sequence joins TRBV6-1 and TRBJ1-1; 7 positions agree with TRBD1. J was trimmed by 0 bases and V by 1 base; bases with no gene match: 5. CDR1 is MNHNS and CDR2 is SASEGT in the germline V gene. The CDR3 has 16 residues. CDR3 amino acids: CASSEGRGMVNTEAFF. CDR3 in DNA: TGTGCCAGCAGTGAAGGCAGGGGGATGGTGAACACTGAAGCTTTCTTT.

The rearrangement joins TRBV15 to TRBJ1-5; no definite D call. V lost 0 bases, J lost 4 bases, and 1 base lay in between. Germline CDR1 reads LNHNV; CDR2 reads YYDKDF (reference sequence). The CDR3 covers 12 residues. CDR3: CATSRENQPQHF. The CDR3 DNA follows: TGTGCCACCAGCAGAGAGAATCAGCCCCAGCATTTT.

This clone showed up just a few times. This chain joins TRBV6-5 and TRBJ1-1; D may be TRBD1 (6 bases). From germline, CDR1 is MNHEY and CDR2 SVGAGI. This CDR3 is built from 14 residues. V gave up 4 bases and J gave up 5 bases, with 14 bases separating them. DNA for the CDR3: TGTGCCAGCAGTTCCCCCGGGGGGCATACTGAAGCTTTCTTT. Translated: CASSSPGGHTEAFF.

The chain employs TRBV19 and TRBJ2-2; 12 bases agree with TRBD1. Germline V gives CDR1 LNHDA, CDR2 SQIVND (reference sequence). Unmatched junction bases numbered 3, after V lost 4 bases and J lost 3 bases. This CDR3 has 16 amino acids. The DNA for the CDR3 is TGTGCCAGTAGTAGGGACAGGGGGCCGGACACCGGGGAGCTGTTTTTT. Its translation: CASSRDRGPDTGELFF. Using reference TRBV19 and TRBJ2-2 for the parts outside the CDR3, the full variable domain is DGGITQSPKYLFRKEGQNVTLSCEQNLNHDAMYWYRQDPGQGLRLIYYSQIVNDFQKGDIAEGYSVSREKKESFPLTVTSAQKNPTAFYLCASSRDRGPDTGELFFGEGSRLTVL.

The chain recombines TRBV11-2 with TRBJ2-7; TRBD1 matches at 10 bases. Germline lookup yields CDR1 SGHAT and CDR2 FQNNGV. CDR3 length equals 15 residues. After removal of 6 bases from V and 3 bases from J, the junction contained 8 bases not matched to a gene. Here the CDR3 reads CASSYPGQGIYEQYF. Written as DNA, the CDR3 is TGTGCCAGCAGTTACCCGGGACAGGGGATCTACGAGCAGTACTTC.

This clone showed up just once. The genes are TRBV10-1 and TRBJ2-2; D possibly uses TRBD1 or TRBD2 (5 bases each). The CDR3 has 15 residues. Germline V gene lookup returns CDR1 WNHNN and CDR2 SYGVQD (reference sequence). V was cut by 6 bases and J by 0 bases, with 11 bases left in between. The CDR3 DNA reads as TGCGCCAGCAGCGCTGGGACGGCGAACACCGGGGAGCTGTTTTTT. It yields the protein CASSAGTANTGELFF.

In its sample, this clone was seen once. The same CDR3 arises from other DNA sequences in this sample as well. The chain is built from TRBV4-3 and TRBJ1-3; D might be TRBD1 (5 bases). V shed 0 bases and J shed 4 bases, with 13 bases lying between them. The CDR3 has 16 amino acids. Germline assignment: CDR1 LGHNA and CDR2 YSLEER. This CDR3 is CASSQDGGAAGNTIYF. The CDR3 DNA reads as TGCGCCAGCAGCCAAGATGGAGGGGCTGCAGGAAACACCATATATTTT.

V and J are TRBV2 and TRBJ1-5, with unresolved D. The CDR3 extends over 14 amino acids. Germline V gives CDR1 SNHLY, CDR2 FYNNEI. V gave up 5 bases and J gave up 9 bases, with 17 bases separating them. The CDR3 sequence is CASSFGSREWPQHF. For the CDR3, the DNA is TGTGCCAGCAGTTTCGGGAGCCGAGAGTGGCCCCAGCATTTT.

This sequence joins TRBV7-2 and TRBJ2-5, with D perhaps TRBD1 or TRBD2 (5 bases each). Germline CDR1 SGHTA, CDR2 FQGNSA. This CDR3 contains 14 residues. With 4 bases removed from V and 5 bases from J, the gap between germline ends came to 14 bases. The CDR3 coding sequence is TGTGCCAGCAGCTCGGGACCGACCCAGGAGACCCAGTACTTC. Protein sequence: CASSSGPTQETQYF.

This clone was seen a few times. V gene TRBV2 combines with J gene TRBJ1-1; 8 bases line up with TRBD1. The CDR3 is made up of 16 amino acids. V shed 3 bases, J shed 6 bases, and the junction held 12 bases outside the gene matches. Germline CDR1 reads SNHLY; CDR2 reads FYNNEI. CDR3 sequence (DNA): TGTGCCAGCAGTGACCCGACAGGGGAACTAGGGTCTGAAGCTTTCTTT. It is translated as CASSDPTGELGSEAFF.

The V gene is TRBV4-1, the J gene TRBJ2-7; no definite D call. This CDR3 has 13 amino acids. Trimming removed 0 bases at V and 2 bases at J, with 5 bases between. The germline gives CDR1 MGHRA, CDR2 YSYEKL. The CDR3 sequence is CASSQDPTYEQYF. The CDR3 DNA sequence: TGCGCCAGCAGCCAAGACCCGACCTACGAGCAGTACTTC.

The chain has TRBV7-2 and TRBJ1-2, with TRBD1 matching 8 bases. This CDR3 has 15 amino acids. Trimming cost V 2 bases and J 5 bases; bases outside gene matches: 7. Germline loops: CDR1 SGHTA, CDR2 FQGNSA. The CDR3: CASSLRQGARYGYTF. CDR3 coding DNA: TGTGCCAGCAGCTTAAGGCAGGGGGCTAGGTATGGCTACACCTTC.

The rearrangement uses TRBV29-1 and TRBJ1-1; tentative D call: TRBD1 (6 bases). Deletions cut 6 bases from V and 0 bases from J, with 11 bases between. CDR3 length: 13 residues. Germline loops: CDR1 SQVTM, CDR2 ANQGSEA. The CDR3 is CSVAGVVNTEAFF. For the CDR3, the DNA is TGCAGCGTGGCAGGGGTCGTGAACACTGAAGCTTTCTTT.

The V call is TRBV28, the J call TRBJ2-6; no clear D gene. Trimming took 3 bases from V and 1 from J, leaving 10 bases between them. The CDR3 has 16 amino acids. Germline V gives CDR1 MDHEN, CDR2 SYDVKM. The CDR3 nucleotides are TGTGCCAGCAGTTTCGCCCGTCCTTCTGGGGCCAACGTCCTGACTTTC. Residues: CASSFARPSGANVLTF.

The chain has TRBV7-9 and TRBJ2-7; perhaps TRBD1 as D (6 bases). Trimming cost V 4 bases and J 0 bases, with 13 bases left between them. In germline, CDR1 is SEHNR, CDR2 FQNEAQ (reference sequence). This CDR3 has 15 residues. This chain's CDR3 is CASSSQGRSSYEQYF. The CDR3 DNA reads as TGTGCCAGCAGCTCCCAGGGGCGAAGCTCCTACGAGCAGTACTTC. Drawing the rest from reference TRBV7-9 and TRBJ2-7, the complete variable domain is DTGVSQNPRHKITKRGQNVTFRCDPISEHNRLYWYRQTLGQGPEFLTYFQNEAQLEKSRLLSDRFSAERPKGSFSTLEIQRTEQGDSAMYLCASSSQGRSSYEQYFGPGTRLTVT.